Presented here are 11 T cell receptor beta chains from one specimen sequenced in a study of cytomegalovirus exposure and HLA in healthy donors (dated by TCRdb to about 2017). Libraries came from the immunoSEQ multiplex PCR assay. For the multiplex PCR, a mixture combining 60 forward primers for TCR Vbeta segments and 13 reverse primers for TCR Jbeta segments was used. As stored in TCRdb, this immuneACCESS dataset retains in-frame rearrangements with V and J assigned. A fraction of the clones does not appear; measured against another copy, unresolved V genes explain less than half of the discrepancy, and the remainder lacks a known reason. The sample table lists about 160,000 clones, roughly four fifths of them with a count of one. The ten largest clones capture more than 8% of the sample. The sequenced material came from PBMCs. These receptors were obtained from a male donor in good health and CMV-seropositive.

The chain couples TRBV27 to TRBJ2-1; TRBD2 matches at 7 bases. J was trimmed by 7 bases and V by 2 bases; bases with no gene match: 2. From germline, CDR1 is MNHEY and CDR2 SMNVEV (reference sequence). The CDR3 runs to 13 residues. Here the CDR3 DNA reads TGTGCCAGCAGTTTAAGGGACTATAATGAGCAGTTCTTC. It is translated as CASSLRDYNEQFF.

The chain has TRBV27 and TRBJ1-1; D is unclear. This CDR3 comprises 16 residues. The V and J ends lost 4 bases and 1 base respectively, with 16 bases between them. Per germline, CDR1 MNHEY and CDR2 SMNVEV (reference sequence). CDR3 DNA: TGTGCCAGCAGTTCCCCCTCTTGGGAGGGGAACACTGAAGCTTTCTTT. It specifies CASSSPSWEGNTEAFF.

The chain employs TRBV7-8 and TRBJ1-2, with TRBD1 matching over 7 bases. This CDR3 comprises 15 residues. Germline V CDR1 and CDR2: SGHVS, FQNEAQ. V shed 0 bases and J 3 bases; nucleotides not matched to a gene: 4. For the CDR3, the DNA is TGTGCCAGCAGCTTAGCTATAGGGGGCTACTATGGCTACACCTTC. As protein: CASSLAIGGYYGYTF. Variable domain in full (rest from reference TRBV7-8 and TRBJ1-2): GAGVSQSPRYKVAKRGQDVALRCDPISGHVSLFWYQQALGQGPEFLTYFQNEAQLDKSGLPSDRFFAERPEGSVSTLKIQRTQQEDSAVYLCASSLAIGGYYGYTFGSGTRLTVV.

The CDR3 reads CATGRTSGKNEQFF. The CDR3 DNA sequence: TGTGCCACCGGACGGACTAGCGGGAAGAATGAGCAGTTCTTC. The chain combines TRBV6-4 with TRBJ2-1; 12 bases agree with TRBD2. The CDR3 has 14 amino acids. Germline CDR1 reads MRHNA; CDR2 reads SNTAGT. J lost 7 bases, V lost 10 bases, and 8 bases had no gene match.

This chain connects TRBV7-2 to TRBJ2-7; 8 bases map to TRBD2. The length of the CDR3 is 14 residues. Trimming took 3 bases from V and 2 from J; bases not matched to a gene: 3. Germline V gene sequence: CDR1 SGHTA, CDR2 FQGNSA. CDR3 sequence: CASSFSGSAYEQYF. The CDR3 DNA reads as TGTGCCAGCAGCTTCAGCGGGAGTGCCTACGAGCAGTACTTC.

The chain joins TRBV28 to TRBJ2-3; 11 nucleotides agree with TRBD2. The J segment lost 4 bases and the V segment lost 7 bases, leaving 16 bases of the junction unmatched. Germline V lookup: CDR1 MDHEN, CDR2 SYDVKM. This CDR3 spans 18 amino acids. CDR3 amino acids: CASIGPGASGGSPDTQYF. CDR3 DNA sequence: TGTGCCAGCATTGGGCCCGGGGCTAGCGGGGGGTCCCCAGATACGCAGTATTTT.

The table lists this clone with a count of one. The chain recombines TRBV27 with TRBJ1-2; no clear D. Germline CDR1 is MNHEY and CDR2 is SMNVEV (reference sequence). This CDR3 has 13 amino acids. The germline V and J ends were trimmed by 2 bases and 4 bases, with 8 bases remaining between them. CDR3 coding DNA: TGTGCCAGCAGTTTAACCAGGATCTATGGCTACACCTTC. Translation gives CASSLTRIYGYTF.

This chain uses TRBV7-2 with TRBJ1-5, with unresolved D. CDR1 SGHTA and CDR2 FQGNSA come from the germline V gene. The V end was cut by 8 bases, the J end by 5 bases, with 16 bases between. This CDR3 has 14 amino acids. As DNA, the CDR3 is TGTGCCAGCTCGGGAGACCGAGGATATCAGCCCCAGCATTTT. Translating gives CASSGDRGYQPQHF.

The chain carries TRBV11-2 and TRBJ2-7; the D gene is possibly TRBD1 (5 bases). The CDR3 loop spans 13 amino acids. CDR1 and CDR2 from the germline V gene are SGHAT and FQNNGV. V gave up 1 base and J gave up 4 bases, with 8 bases separating them. The CDR3 sequence is CASSLGQSYEQYF. Here the CDR3 DNA reads TGTGCCAGCAGCTTAGGACAGAGTTACGAGCAGTACTTC.

This clone has more than one count but fewer than ten. The chain has TRBV4-3 and TRBJ2-1, with TRBD2 matching 11 bases. The CDR3 spans 19 residues. Germline V gene lookup returns CDR1 LGHNA and CDR2 YSLEER. The ends lost 1 base at V and 2 bases at J; junction bases unmatched: 10. CDR3 sequence (DNA): TGCGCCAGCAGCCAAGTCGGACTAGCGGGTCAAAAACCCTACAATGAGCAGTTCTTC. Its translation: CASSQVGLAGQKPYNEQFF.

This clone was observed a single time. The rearrangement uses TRBV9 and TRBJ2-2; 7 nucleotides agree with TRBD2. This CDR3 region has 15 residues. Germline V gives CDR1 SGDLS, CDR2 YYNGEE. The J segment lost 6 bases and the V segment lost 3 bases, leaving 8 bases of the junction unmatched. The CDR3 coding sequence is TGTGCCAGCAGCGGTCAGCGGGATGGGTCCGGGGAGCTGTTTTTT. Translating it yields CASSGQRDGSGELFF.